The text below deals with one T cell receptor beta chain. This sample was taken from a study of blood T cell repertoires in COVID-19. The repertoire was sequenced with immunoSEQ multiplex PCR; TCRdb's copy has only in-frame clones and lacks some. The data show tens of thousands of clones, with under 85% seen just once and 10% to 15% held by the top ten. V lost 3 bases to trimming and J lost 4 bases; unmatched junction nucleotides: 15. This CDR3 has 17 residues. Germline V CDR1 and CDR2: DFQATT, SNEGSKA (reference sequence). Sequencing used peripheral blood. This sequence originates from a human donor in a cohort sampled during active COVID-19. The rearrangement uses TRBV20-1 and TRBJ1-1, with 9 bases matching TRBD1. The CDR3: CSASGTGTGYGSTEAFF. The DNA of the CDR3 is TGCAGTGCTAGTGGGACAGGGACAGGGTATGGATCCACTGAAGCTTTCTTT.